This entry is about one T cell receptor beta chain. There are many counts of this clone. No cognate antigen has been identified for it. The sample holds no much larger clone one base away, and base qualities are not on file. Library generation was performed with PCR. The run used an Illumina HiSeq 4000. The TCR beta-chain CDR3 region of each patient was profiled by high-throughput sequencing. The source study handled its data this way. CDR3 differences across clinicopathological groups were used to build a classifier for discriminating distant-metastatic papillary thyroid cancer patients. To measure repertoire diversity the researchers used the Shannon index, while the Morisita-Horn index served to gauge how similar the tumor and blood repertoires were. TCRdb itself trimmed the public reads at Q25 with fastp, ran MiXCR and retained productive beta chains. The V and J calls follow TCRdb's processing rather than the paper's. Here the sample has more than 20,000 clones; 10% to 15% occur a single time. Roughly 5.3% of the sample goes to the ten largest clones.

No patient had received any treatment before thyroid surgery. Using T-cell receptor beta sequencing, the study looked back at clinical samples from patients collected from about 2011 to 2019. Trimming removed 2 bases from V and 0 bases from J, leaving 11 bases between the germline ends. Inclusive of the bounding cysteine and phenylalanine, the CDR3 is 16 residues long. The CDR3 DNA has 48 bases and is translated from base 1. Based on the germline V gene (reference sequence), the CDR1 and CDR2 sequences are MNHNY and SVGAGI. This record comes from a study of metastatic and nonmetastatic thyroid tumors (dated by TCRdb to between 2020 and 2021). For the study in its entirety: Repertoires were compared across peripheral blood and tumor or nodule tissue samples from malignant and benign thyroid patients.

The investigation overall reported the following: In both blood and tumor samples, malignant tumors were reported to have significantly higher TCR beta diversity than benign nodules.

The rearrangement joined TRBV6-6 to TRBJ2-1; the D segment may tentatively be TRBD1 or TRBD2, each giving 5 matched bases. Sequenced input: blood. This TCR derives from a female donor with papillary thyroid cancer or a benign thyroid nodule (not recorded which). Some clones in this sample may be carry-over from other donors' samples. The CDR3 region: CASSYHGANSYNEQFF. The bases read TGTGCCAGCAGTTACCACGGGGCAAACTCCTACAATGAGCAGTTCTTC.